These 25 T cell receptor beta chains were sequenced from one sample in a study of CD8+ T cells in alopecia areata. The treatment is: oral pan-JAK inhibitor, 5-10 mg twice daily. The sequencing template was cDNA reverse transcribed from extracted RNA. Profiled with immunoSEQ multiplex PCR; TCRdb holds only in-frame clones, not every one. The sample comprises about 190,000 clones, 60% to 70% of which are singletons, and roughly 0.7% rests with the top ten. The source was CD4+ T cells sorted from blood, collected at week 4, from a patient treated with tofacitinib. Receptors were obtained from a human donor with alopecia areata.

This clone was counted a single time. The chain combines TRBV5-1 with TRBJ2-7; tentative D call: TRBD1 (6 bases). Germline CDR1 reads SGHRS; CDR2 reads YFSETQ. This CDR3 comprises 13 residues. Trimming shortened V by 4 bases and J by 6 bases, and 14 bases separated the two germline ends. The CDR3 protein is CASSTGTSLEQYF. The CDR3 nucleotides are TGCGCCAGCAGCACCGGGACATCCCTCGAGCAGTACTTC.

The chain recombines TRBV9 with TRBJ2-3; no clear D. Trimming removed 4 bases from V and 2 bases from J, with 2 bases in between. The CDR3 length is 11 residues. Germline-derived CDR1 and CDR2 are SGDLS and YYNGEE. Written as DNA, the CDR3 is TGTGCCAGCAGCTACACAGATACGCAGTATTTT. This sequence encodes CASSYTDTQYF.

This clone was found a few times. The chain carries TRBV11-2 and TRBJ2-6, with D unclear. From germline, CDR1 is SGHAT and CDR2 FQNNGV. V shed 1 base and J shed 2 bases, with 6 bases lying between them. The length of the CDR3 is 15 residues. The chain's CDR3 is CASSLVVTGANVLTF. The CDR3 bases are TGTGCCAGCAGCTTAGTCGTGACTGGGGCCAACGTCCTGACTTTC.

The CDR3 DNA follows: TGCAGCGTTGACGGGGACAACCGCAACGAGCAGTACTTC. Translated: CSVDGDNRNEQYF. V usage is TRBV29-1 and J usage is TRBJ2-7, with TRBD1 as a possible D gene (6 bases). Germline V CDR1 and CDR2: SQVTM, ANQGSEA. This CDR3 has 13 residues. V lost 3 bases, J lost 5 bases, and 14 bases lay in between.

This chain uses TRBV6-1 with TRBJ1-3; D gene uncertain. This CDR3 is 13 amino acids long. Trimming removed 6 bases at V and 7 bases at J, with 13 bases between. CDR1 is MNHNS, CDR2 SASEGT, per germline. The CDR3 DNA follows: TGTGCCAGCAGATCCCGTGCCGGGAACACCATATATTTT. Its translation is CASRSRAGNTIYF.

The chain has TRBV5-1 and TRBJ2-3; 8 positions match TRBD1. The CDR3 sequence is 14 residues long. The junction had 3 bases not matched to a gene; V was cut back by 3 bases and J by 3 bases. Germline CDR1 reads SGHRS; CDR2 reads YFSETQ. This chain's CDR3 is CASSSDRGTDTQYF. CDR3 DNA sequence: TGCGCCAGCAGCTCAGACAGGGGAACAGATACGCAGTATTTT.

This clone was counted between two and nine times. V gene TRBV6-5 combines with J gene TRBJ2-2; D is possibly TRBD1 (6 bases). Trimming took off 11 bases at V and 0 bases at J, with 10 bases between the two ends. The CDR3 extends over 13 amino acids. Germline V gives CDR1 MNHEY, CDR2 SVGAGI. The CDR3: CACRDTNTGELFF. The CDR3 DNA follows: TGTGCCTGCCGGGACACGAACACCGGGGAGCTGTTTTTT.

The chain combines TRBV29-1 with TRBJ2-1; D might be TRBD2 (6 bases). The CDR3 is made up of 14 amino acids. Germline V CDR1 and CDR2: SQVTM, ANQGSEA. Between the trimmed V and J ends, which lost 7 bases and 0 bases, there was a span of 13 bases. The CDR3 DNA reads as TGCAGCGGGAGGGCAGGAGGCTCCTACAATGAGCAGTTCTTC. Translating it yields CSGRAGGSYNEQFF.

This clone was found a few times. The rearrangement uses TRBV4-2 and TRBJ2-2, with D possibly TRBD2 on 6 matching bases. The CDR3 has 15 amino acids. Germline lookup yields CDR1 LGHNA and CDR2 YNFKEQ. Trimming took 1 base from V and 6 from J, leaving 12 bases between them. This chain's CDR3 is CASSQGAGFAGELFF. The CDR3 bases are TGTGCCAGCAGCCAAGGGGCGGGGTTTGCCGGGGAGCTGTTTTTT.

This chain connects TRBV18 to TRBJ2-1; D gene uncertain. The CDR3 loop spans 14 amino acids. The germline gives CDR1 KGHSH, CDR2 LQKENI. V lost 2 bases to trimming and J lost 2 bases, with 7 bases between them. DNA for the CDR3: TGTGCCAGCTCACCAACCGGGCCCTACAATGAGCAGTTCTTC. Translation: CASSPTGPYNEQFF.

This clone appeared a few times. Other DNA sequences in this sample translate to the same CDR3. This rearrangement joins TRBV29-1 to TRBJ2-5, with D unclear. V lost 4 bases, J lost 3 bases, and 3 bases lay in between. The CDR3 spans 10 residues. Germline V gives CDR1 SQVTM, CDR2 ANQGSEA. CDR3 coding DNA: TGCAGCGTTGGAGAAGAGACCCAGTACTTC. This translates into CSVGEETQYF.

CDR3 nucleotides: TGCAGTGCTAGCCTCCACAATGAGCAGTTCTTC. Translating it yields CSASLHNEQFF. V usage is TRBV20-1 and J usage is TRBJ2-1; no definite D call. The length of the CDR3 is 11 residues. Germline V gives CDR1 DFQATT, CDR2 SNEGSKA (reference sequence). The ends were cut back, 3 bases at V and 5 bases at J, with 5 bases in the middle.

This rearrangement joins TRBV30 to TRBJ2-5; possibly TRBD1 for D (6 bases). CDR1 and CDR2 (germline): GTSNPN, SVGIG (reference sequence). This CDR3 is 14 amino acids long. V lost 8 bases and J lost 2, with 18 bases in between. DNA for the CDR3: TGTGCCCTCAGGCGGGCAGGGGCTCAAGAGACCCAGTACTTC. This gives the protein CALRRAGAQETQYF.

This clone was recorded once. The genes are TRBV30 and TRBJ1-5; D perhaps matches TRBD1 (5 bases). From germline, CDR1 is GTSNPN and CDR2 SVGIG (reference sequence). V was cut by 1 base and J by 1 base, with 8 bases left in between. This CDR3 is 14 amino acids long. The CDR3 is CAWSAGMSNQPQHF. The DNA for the CDR3 is TGTGCCTGGAGTGCAGGGATGAGCAATCAGCCCCAGCATTTT. Supplemented by reference TRBV30 and TRBJ1-5, the full variable domain reads SQTIHQWPATLVQPVGSPLSLECTVEGTSNPNLYWYRQAAGRGLQLLFYSVGIGQISSEVPQNLSASRPQDRQFILSSKKLLLSDSGFYLCAWSAGMSNQPQHFGDGTRLSIL.

The V gene is TRBV7-2, the J gene TRBJ1-1, with 8 bases that match TRBD1. V trimming: 5 bases; J trimming: 5 bases; junction bases outside the gene matches: 10. Per the germline V gene, CDR1 is SGHTA and CDR2 is FQGNSA. This CDR3 spans 15 amino acids. DNA of the CDR3: TGTGCCAGCAGCACCCGCGTGACAGGGGTAACTGAAGCTTTCTTT. As protein: CASSTRVTGVTEAFF. Full variable domain (remainder filled in from reference TRBV7-2 and TRBJ1-1): GAGVSQSPSNKVTEKGKDVELRCDPISGHTALYWYRQSLGQGLEFLIYFQGNSAPDKSGLPSDRFSAERTGGSVSTLTIQRTQQEDSAVYLCASSTRVTGVTEAFFGQGTRLTVV.

The chain uses TRBV29-1 and TRBJ2-5, with 9 bases that match TRBD2. From germline, CDR1 is SQVTM and CDR2 ANQGSEA. V gave up 6 bases and J gave up 2 bases; unmatched junction bases: 7. This CDR3 spans 14 amino acids. DNA of the CDR3: TGCAGCGTCCGTCGACTAGCGGTACAAGAGACCCAGTACTTC. Translating it yields CSVRRLAVQETQYF.

This sequence joins TRBV28 and TRBJ2-2; D uncertain. The CDR3 is 12 residues long. Germline CDR1 and CDR2: MDHEN and SYDVKM. The V and J ends lost 3 bases and 5 bases respectively, with 4 bases between them. The CDR3 DNA reads TGTGCCAGCAGTTTCAGAACCGGGGAGCTGTTTTTT. It yields the protein CASSFRTGELFF.

The chain carries TRBV15 and TRBJ2-7; D is unclear. There are 15 residues in the CDR3. Looked up from germline, CDR1 is LNHNV and CDR2 is YYDKDF (reference sequence). V gave up 3 bases and J gave up 0 bases, with 12 bases separating them. The CDR3 region has the DNA TGTGCCACCAGCAGCAGAATTGTCAGCTCCTACGAGCAGTACTTC. Protein: CATSSRIVSSYEQYF.

This sequence joins TRBV9 and TRBJ2-1; 10 positions match TRBD2. CDR3 length equals 14 residues. With V trimmed by 4 bases and J by 5 bases, 3 bases remained unmatched. The germline gives CDR1 SGDLS, CDR2 YYNGEE. The CDR3 DNA reads as TGTGCCAGCAGCCAGGGGACTAGCGACAATGAGCAGTTCTTC. Encoded protein: CASSQGTSDNEQFF.

This clone turned up a few times. The chain has TRBV7-8 and TRBJ2-1, with 7 bases identical to TRBD2. The CDR3 has 16 residues. V lost 4 bases to trimming and J lost 0 bases; unmatched junction nucleotides: 6. The germline V gene encodes CDR1 SGHVS and CDR2 FQNEAQ. The CDR3 DNA reads as TGTGCCAGCAGCTCGTTAGCGGGTAACTCCTACAATGAGCAGTTCTTC. It is translated as CASSSLAGNSYNEQFF. Together with reference TRBV7-8 and TRBJ2-1, the CDR3 gives the full variable domain: GAGVSQSPRYKVAKRGQDVALRCDPISGHVSLFWYQQALGQGPEFLTYFQNEAQLDKSGLPSDRFFAERPEGSVSTLKIQRTQQEDSAVYLCASSSLAGNSYNEQFFGPGTRLTVL.

The chain employs TRBV5-1 and TRBJ2-3; 14 nucleotides match TRBD2. The trim removed 4 bases at V and 4 bases at J, leaving 2 bases unmatched. This CDR3 has 15 residues. Germline CDR1 is SGHRS and CDR2 is YFSETQ. CDR3 DNA sequence: TGCGCCAGCAGCCTGGGACTAGCGGGAGCAGATACGCAGTATTTT. This codes for CASSLGLAGADTQYF.

This chain uses TRBV30 with TRBJ1-1, with no clear D. Trimming shortened V by 2 bases and J by 6 bases, and 16 bases separated the two germline ends. This CDR3 is 14 amino acids long. In germline, CDR1 is GTSNPN, CDR2 SVGIG (reference sequence). Here the CDR3 DNA reads TGTGCCTGGAGTCGGAACGGGGTATGGGCTGAAGCTTTCTTT. Its translation is CAWSRNGVWAEAFF. The entire variable domain, with the rest obtained from reference TRBV30 and TRBJ1-1, is as follows: SQTIHQWPATLVQPVGSPLSLECTVEGTSNPNLYWYRQAAGRGLQLLFYSVGIGQISSEVPQNLSASRPQDRQFILSSKKLLLSDSGFYLCAWSRNGVWAEAFFGQGTRLTVV.

This clone was observed a single time. V is TRBV4-3 and J is TRBJ2-3; D gene ambiguous. This CDR3 is built from 13 residues. Trimming pared 3 bases from V and 1 base from J, leaving 5 bases between. Germline values: CDR1 LGHNA, CDR2 YSLEER. The CDR3 protein is CASSHRGTDTQYF. CDR3 coding DNA: TGCGCCAGCAGCCATAGGGGCACAGATACGCAGTATTTT.

Many counts were recorded for this clone. This chain uses TRBV2 with TRBJ2-7; 9 bases align to TRBD1. Germline-derived CDR1 and CDR2 are SNHLY and FYNNEI. Losses at the gene ends were 9 bases for V and 6 bases for J; bases not matched to a gene: 6. The CDR3 length is 12 residues. The CDR3 spells CASDLTGGEQYF. The CDR3, as DNA: TGTGCCAGTGATTTGACAGGGGGCGAGCAGTACTTC.

The rearrangement uses TRBV30 and TRBJ1-4; 7 bases line up with TRBD1. The CDR3 runs 15 residues. The V gene's germline CDR1 is GTSNPN and CDR2 SVGIG (reference sequence). Trimming removed 0 bases from V and 5 bases from J; junction bases left unmatched: 6. CDR3 sequence (DNA): TGTGCCTGGAGTGTCTTGGGACAGCTGAATGAAAAACTGTTTTTT. The encoded protein is CAWSVLGQLNEKLFF. The full variable domain, with the rest looked up from reference TRBV30 and TRBJ1-4, is SQTIHQWPATLVQPVGSPLSLECTVEGTSNPNLYWYRQAAGRGLQLLFYSVGIGQISSEVPQNLSASRPQDRQFILSSKKLLLSDSGFYLCAWSVLGQLNEKLFFGSGTQLSVL.